The entry below gives a single T cell receptor beta chain sequence along with its context. The sample originates from a study of blood T cell repertoires in COVID-19. The CDR3 extends over 14 amino acids. The ends were cut back, 1 base at V and 8 bases at J, with 14 bases in the middle. Germline V gives CDR1 GTSNPN, CDR2 SVGIG (reference sequence). TCRdb's copy holds only in-frame clones and misses some; the assay was immunoSEQ multiplex PCR. The table records roughly 150,000 clones, around 76% of them present only once. This TCR was sampled from a man in his fifties or sixties with acute or convalescent COVID-19. The chain uses TRBV30 and TRBJ1-4; no reliable D call. Sequencing input: peripheral blood. The DNA for the CDR3 is TGTGCCTGGAGTGATCGGCAGTTGGAGGAAAAACTGTTTTTT. Translation gives CAWSDRQLEEKLFF. Filled out from reference TRBV30 and TRBJ1-4, the complete variable domain reads SQTIHQWPATLVQPVGSPLSLECTVEGTSNPNLYWYRQAAGRGLQLLFYSVGIGQISSEVPQNLSASRPQDRQFILSSKKLLLSDSGFYLCAWSDRQLEEKLFFGSGTQLSVL.